This TCR beta chain was captured in a study of CD8 T cells in ankylosing spondylitis. Notes on the study in general: What seemed typical of ankylosing spondylitis blood was a TCR beta motif built from several highly homologous variants.

The CDR3 runs to 15 residues. The germline CDR1 and CDR2 sequences are LGHNA and YSLEER. With 3 bases clipped from V and 4 bases from J, the junction kept 5 bases outside the gene matches. This clonotype was found a few times. The antigen is unknown. Quantitative 5'-RACE with molecular barcodes generated TCR beta libraries. Each CDR3 protein is one row after TCRdb ran MiXCR on the 5' RACE reads. The table lists about 140,000 distinct CDR3 sequences, approximately 9.2% of them singletons. The clonotype was recovered from a male donor with ankylosing spondylitis. Sequenced: synovial fluid, either unsorted or a sorted T cell fraction (not recorded which). This chain uses TRBV4-3 with TRBJ1-2; 10 bases are shared with TRBD1. For the CDR3, the DNA is TGCGCCAGCAGCCATGGGGGACAGGGGTTCTATGGCTACACCTTC. This translates into CASSHGGQGFYGYTF.